This T cell receptor (beta chain) was found in a study of T-cell memory formation after mild COVID-19. Study observations and caveats: There was no confirmation that second-wave clones peaking on day 37 were SARS-CoV-2 specific. The finding that pre-infection memory included some responding clones suggested that cross-reactive memory joined.

Each CDR3 protein is one row after TCRdb ran MiXCR on the 5' RACE reads. The table lists 150,000 to 200,000 distinct CDR3 sequences, approximately 15% of them singletons. Of note for this clonotype: Its antigen is currently unknown.

The CDR3 length is 14 residues. In germline, CDR1 is SNHLY, CDR2 FYNNEI. V gave up 7 bases and J gave up 6 bases, with 18 bases separating them. The specimen sequenced was PBMCs or a T cell subset sorted from them (not recorded which). The TCR comes from an adult woman who had mild COVID-19 (a few samples of this study predate the infection). Cell type and time point are not known. The chain links TRBV2 to TRBJ2-5, with D perhaps TRBD1 or TRBD2 (5 bases each). The CDR3 DNA is TGTGCCAGCACCCTCGGCGAGGGGCGGAAGACCCAGTACTTC. Translating gives CASTLGEGRKTQYF.